Below are 27 T cell receptor beta chains sequenced from a single sample in a study of T cell changes during pregnancy in multiple sclerosis. The data were produced by immunoSEQ multiplex PCR, yet TCRdb's version contains in-frame clones alone and is incomplete. This table holds just over 35,000 clones, roughly 93% found once. The sequencing here drew on CD4+ T cells from peripheral blood mononuclear cells, taken in the first trimester of pregnancy. Source of these receptors: a female donor with multiple sclerosis, enrolled in a pregnancy study.

This chain connects TRBV5-4 to TRBJ2-7; unclear D gene. V was pared by 3 bases and J by 0 bases, with 10 bases between. CDR1 SGHNT and CDR2 YYREEE come from the germline V gene (reference sequence). This CDR3 comprises 14 residues. The CDR3 here is CASSYKPSSYEQYF. DNA for the CDR3: TGTGCCAGCAGCTATAAGCCTTCCTCCTACGAGCAGTACTTC.

V and J are TRBV5-1 and TRBJ2-1; weak D call: TRBD2 (6 bases). V was trimmed by 0 bases and J by 7 bases, leaving 11 bases between them. CDR3 size: 14 residues. Per germline, CDR1 SGHRS and CDR2 YFSETQ. CDR3 loop: CASSLVSGTNEQFF. CDR3 DNA sequence: TGCGCCAGCAGCTTGGTTAGTGGGACTAATGAGCAGTTCTTC.

The chain employs TRBV18 and TRBJ1-2; D not resolved. This CDR3 has 13 amino acids. In germline, CDR1 is KGHSH, CDR2 LQKENI. V was trimmed by 2 bases and J by 3 bases, leaving 7 bases between them. The CDR3 loop reads CASSPGGDYGYTF. As DNA, the CDR3 is TGTGCCAGCTCACCAGGAGGCGACTATGGCTACACCTTC.

The chain couples TRBV6-5 to TRBJ1-3; weak D call: TRBD1 (6 bases). V lost 0 bases and J lost 5, with 11 bases in between. Looked up from germline, CDR1 is MNHEY and CDR2 is SVGAGI. The CDR3 loop spans 15 amino acids. The CDR3 nucleotides are TGTGCCAGCAGTTACTCGGGGGCCACCCGAAACACCATATATTTT. Translated, it gives CASSYSGATRNTIYF.

V gene TRBV19 combines with J gene TRBJ2-5; TRBD2 is a possible D gene (5 bases). The CDR3 contains 14 residues. Germline V gene sequence: CDR1 LNHDA, CDR2 SQIVND (reference sequence). Trimming pared 4 bases from V and 3 bases from J, leaving 12 bases between. DNA for the CDR3: TGTGCCAGTAGTAACCTCCGGGGTAAAGAGACCCAGTACTTC. This codes for CASSNLRGKETQYF.

V gene TRBV19 combines with J gene TRBJ1-5; 9 bases match TRBD1. Germline V gene lookup returns CDR1 LNHDA and CDR2 SQIVND (reference sequence). The CDR3 contains 16 residues. Trimming removed 3 bases from V and 2 bases from J; junction bases left unmatched: 5. CDR3 amino acids: CASSMGTGIGNQPQHF. CDR3 coding DNA: TGTGCCAGTAGTATGGGGACAGGGATCGGCAATCAGCCCCAGCATTTT.

The V call is TRBV19, the J call TRBJ2-1, with 10 bases aligning to TRBD2. Germline assignment: CDR1 LNHDA and CDR2 SQIVND (reference sequence). V lost 3 bases and J lost 8; bases outside the gene matches: 7. This CDR3 comprises 15 residues. CDR3 sequence reads: CASSIRAGGLDEQFF. The CDR3 coding sequence is TGTGCCAGTAGTATTCGAGCGGGGGGGCTGGATGAGCAGTTCTTC.

The V and J genes are TRBV5-5 and TRBJ1-2; D uncertain. The CDR3 covers 14 residues. CDR1 is SGHKS and CDR2 is YYEKEE in the germline V gene (reference sequence). With 0 bases removed from V and 2 bases from J, the gap between germline ends came to 8 bases. Written as DNA, the CDR3 is TGTGCCAGCAGCTTGGGAACAGACAACTATGGCTACACCTTC. Residues: CASSLGTDNYGYTF.

The rearrangement joins TRBV9 to TRBJ1-1; D is unresolved. The CDR3 has 15 amino acids. Germline values: CDR1 SGDLS, CDR2 YYNGEE. V was trimmed by 4 bases and J by 0 bases, leaving 13 bases between them. CDR3 sequence reads: CASSPRLPMNTEAFF. The CDR3 bases are TGTGCCAGCAGCCCCCGACTCCCCATGAACACTGAAGCTTTCTTT.

The chain combines TRBV5-1 with TRBJ2-5; 7 nucleotides line up with TRBD1. The CDR3 covers 15 residues. Trimming removed 4 bases from V and 5 bases from J; junction bases left unmatched: 11. In germline, CDR1 is SGHRS, CDR2 YFSETQ. For the CDR3, the DNA is TGCGCCAGCAGCCCGACCGGGACAGTTTACGAGACCCAGTACTTC. Translated, it gives CASSPTGTVYETQYF.

This clone appeared a single time. This chain joins TRBV7-9 and TRBJ1-4, with D possibly TRBD1 on 6 matching bases. This CDR3 region has 14 residues. The germline V and J ends were trimmed by 1 base and 8 bases, with 11 bases remaining between them. CDR1 is SEHNR and CDR2 is FQNEAQ in the germline V gene (reference sequence). The DNA for the CDR3 is TGTGCCAGCAGCTTAGTAGGGGGGGAAGAAAAACTGTTTTTT. This translates into CASSLVGGEEKLFF. Looking up the rest from reference TRBV7-9 and TRBJ1-4 gives the full variable domain: DTGVSQNPRHKITKRGQNVTFRCDPISEHNRLYWYRQTLGQGPEFLTYFQNEAQLEKSRLLSDRFSAERPKGSFSTLEIQRTEQGDSAMYLCASSLVGGEEKLFFGSGTQLSVL.

The gene calls are TRBV12-5 and TRBJ2-1; 8 bases are a match to TRBD1. V was pared by 6 bases and J by 2 bases, with 3 bases of the junction left unmatched. The CDR3 consists of 14 residues. Per the germline V gene, CDR1 is LGHNT and CDR2 is FRNRAP. This chain's CDR3 is CASGRTGTYNEQFF. DNA for the CDR3: TGTGCTAGTGGAAGGACAGGGACCTACAATGAGCAGTTCTTC.

CDR3 region: CASSLDGFAGTEAFF. DNA of the CDR3: TGCGCCAGCAGCTTGGATGGTTTCGCGGGCACTGAAGCTTTCTTT. The rearrangement uses TRBV5-1 and TRBJ1-1; unclear D gene. Deletions cut 0 bases from V and 4 bases from J, with 13 bases between. CDR3 size: 15 residues. CDR1 is SGHRS and CDR2 is YFSETQ in the germline V gene.

This sequence joins TRBV6-1 and TRBJ2-7, with D hard to call. The CDR3 sequence is 11 residues long. CDR1 and CDR2 from the germline V gene are MNHNS and SASEGT. V was clipped by 6 bases and J by 3 bases, with 6 bases between them. The DNA for the CDR3 is TGTGCCAGCAGAGACATCTACGAGCAGTACTTC. Translation gives CASRDIYEQYF.

A single count supports this clone. The chain has TRBV6-1 and TRBJ1-2; 7 bases agree with TRBD1. CDR1 MNHNS and CDR2 SASEGT come from the germline V gene. V lost 6 bases to trimming and J lost 4 bases; unmatched junction nucleotides: 8. The CDR3 contains 14 residues. The CDR3 loop reads CASSPYRGSYGYTF. The DNA of the CDR3 is TGTGCCAGCAGCCCCTACAGGGGTAGCTATGGCTACACCTTC.

The chain links TRBV28 to TRBJ2-7, with D possibly TRBD2 on 7 matching bases. Trimming left V 7 bases short and J 2 bases short, with 15 bases between. CDR1 and CDR2 (germline): MDHEN, SYDVKM. The CDR3 loop spans 14 amino acids. CDR3 protein: CASTAGARTYEQYF. CDR3 nucleotide sequence: TGTGCCAGCACCGCGGGGGCCAGAACCTACGAGCAGTACTTC.

The genes are TRBV5-1 and TRBJ1-2, with TRBD1 matching 7 bases. J lost 6 bases, V lost 5 bases, and 16 bases had no gene match. From germline, CDR1 is SGHRS and CDR2 YFSETQ. The CDR3 is made up of 16 amino acids. The CDR3 DNA reads TGCGCCAGCAGTGATCGGACAGGAAGGGGTTGGGATGGCTACACCTTC. Translated: CASSDRTGRGWDGYTF. Together with reference TRBV5-1 and TRBJ1-2, the CDR3 gives the full variable domain: KAGVTQTPRYLIKTRGQQVTLSCSPISGHRSVSWYQQTPGQGLQFLFEYFSETQRNKGNFPGRFSGRQFSNSRSEMNVSTLELGDSALYLCASSDRTGRGWDGYTFGSGTRLTVV.

The CDR3 reads CASSFGGMYNEQFF. The CDR3 region has the DNA TGTGCCAGCAGCTTCGGGGGTATGTACAATGAGCAGTTCTTC. The chain has TRBV7-2 and TRBJ2-1; tentatively, D is TRBD2 (6 bases). Germline assignment: CDR1 SGHTA and CDR2 FQGNSA. This CDR3 region has 14 residues. Trimming took 3 bases from V and 4 from J, leaving 10 bases between them.

The chain carries TRBV6-5 and TRBJ1-1, with TRBD1 as a possible D gene (5 bases). Germline V gene sequence: CDR1 MNHEY, CDR2 SVGAGI. The CDR3 length is 13 residues. Trimming removed 4 bases at V and 1 base at J, with 7 bases between. The CDR3 DNA reads TGTGCCAGCAGTTCAGGGCGGAACACTGAAGCTTTCTTT. This translates into CASSSGRNTEAFF.

The chain has TRBV6-5 and TRBJ2-7; 8 bases align to TRBD1. The CDR3 has 15 amino acids. Germline V gives CDR1 MNHEY, CDR2 SVGAGI. Germline trimming cut 0 bases from V and 6 bases from J; bases unmatched to any gene: 7. CDR3 protein: CASSYSGQGRGEQYF. In DNA form, the CDR3 reads TGTGCCAGCAGTTACTCAGGACAGGGAAGGGGCGAGCAGTACTTC.

V usage is TRBV30 and J usage is TRBJ2-3; 8 bases fit TRBD1. Germline V lookup: CDR1 GTSNPN, CDR2 SVGIG (reference sequence). The trim removed 3 bases at V and 3 bases at J, leaving 8 bases unmatched. This CDR3 is built from 15 residues. The CDR3 region is CAWRGPGGSTDTQYF. Here the CDR3 DNA reads TGTGCCTGGAGAGGCCCAGGGGGCAGTACAGATACGCAGTATTTT.

J is TRBJ2-5 and V is TRBV4-1, with 13 bases matching TRBD2. The germline V gene encodes CDR1 MGHRA and CDR2 YSYEKL. The CDR3 contains 17 residues. V shed 4 bases, J shed 2 bases, and the junction held 7 bases outside the gene matches. The CDR3 protein is CASSRRGLAGEQETQYF. DNA for the CDR3: TGCGCCAGCAGCCGACGCGGACTAGCGGGGGAACAAGAGACCCAGTACTTC.

DNA of the CDR3: TGCGCCAGCAGCGGTCTCAGGGGCTACGAGCAGTACTTC. Protein: CASSGLRGYEQYF. This chain joins TRBV5-1 and TRBJ2-7; maybe TRBD1 (6 bases). V lost 4 bases to trimming and J lost 3 bases, with 11 bases between them. The CDR3 consists of 13 residues. Germline-derived CDR1 and CDR2 are SGHRS and YFSETQ.

This clone has a handful of counts. The chain has TRBV19 and TRBJ1-6, with D perhaps TRBD1 (6 bases). Germline V CDR1 and CDR2: LNHDA, SQIVND (reference sequence). The CDR3 contains 14 residues. V shed 4 bases and J shed 7 bases, with 11 bases lying between them. For the CDR3, the DNA is TGTGCCAGTAGTACCAACAGGGAGAATTCACCCCTCCACTTT. Its protein is CASSTNRENSPLHF.

The chain employs TRBV2 and TRBJ1-6; 8 nucleotides match TRBD1. The CDR3 has 13 amino acids. The germline V gene has CDR1 SNHLY and CDR2 FYNNEI. The V segment lost 7 bases and the J segment 9 bases; nucleotides outside the gene matches: 5. CDR3 sequence (DNA): TGTGCCAGCACCCGGGACAGGTCTTCACCCCTCCACTTT. This translates into CASTRDRSSPLHF.

The chain combines TRBV5-1 with TRBJ1-1, with no clear D. V was pared by 6 bases and J by 0 bases, with 9 bases between. CDR1 is SGHRS, CDR2 YFSETQ, per germline. The CDR3 has 13 amino acids. DNA for the CDR3: TGCGCCAGCAAGGAGGGATTGAACACTGAAGCTTTCTTT. Translated: CASKEGLNTEAFF. Using reference TRBV5-1 and TRBJ1-1 for the parts outside the CDR3, the full variable domain is KAGVTQTPRYLIKTRGQQVTLSCSPISGHRSVSWYQQTPGQGLQFLFEYFSETQRNKGNFPGRFSGRQFSNSRSEMNVSTLELGDSALYLCASKEGLNTEAFFGQGTRLTVV.

The chain joins TRBV10-3 to TRBJ2-2; 8 bases fit TRBD2. Germline trimming cut 9 bases from V and 3 bases from J; bases unmatched to any gene: 9. The CDR3 covers 15 residues. Per germline, CDR1 ENHRY and CDR2 SYGVKD. CDR3 sequence (DNA): TGTGCCATACCGGGGCGGGGGGCGCACACCGGGGAGCTGTTTTTT. It yields the protein CAIPGRGAHTGELFF.